Presented here are 25 T cell receptor beta chains from one specimen sequenced in a study of T cells in Graves' hyperthyroidism and ophthalmopathy. The source material, RNA transcripts, was used to amplify TCR beta CDR3 regions. First-round RT-PCR of the TCR CDR3 relied on the HTBI primer set. TCRdb reprocessed the multiplex PCR reads with MiXCR, giving one entry per CDR3 protein. This table has 800,000 or so distinct CDR3 sequences, over 35% appearing once. Sequenced input: blood. The receptors stem from a man between 18 and 29 years old with Graves' hyperthyroidism.

V and J are TRBV10-3 and TRBJ1-4, with D uncertain. Trimming removed 2 bases at V and 15 bases at J, with 13 bases between. Germline CDR1 is ENHRY and CDR2 is SYGVKD. The CDR3 is made up of 12 amino acids. CDR3 amino acids: CAISEIQRVMFF. The CDR3 nucleotides are TGTGCCATCAGTGAGATCCAAAGGGTTATGTTTTTT.

In this sample, this clonotype turned up many times. The chain recombines TRBV29-1 with TRBJ2-7; 10 bases agree with TRBD1. Germline trimming cut 4 bases from V and 7 bases from J; bases unmatched to any gene: 7. The CDR3 covers 13 residues. Germline assignment: CDR1 SQVTM and CDR2 ANQGSEA. The DNA for the CDR3 is TGCAGCGTTGCCGGGACAGGGGAACGGGAGCAGTACTTC. It is translated as CSVAGTGEREQYF.

The sample holds a few counts of this clonotype. This chain connects TRBV6-5 to TRBJ2-7, with TRBD1 identical over 7 bases. The CDR3 is made up of 13 amino acids. The V gene end was trimmed by 6 bases and the J gene end by 4 bases; junction bases not matched to a gene: 6. The V gene's germline CDR1 is MNHEY and CDR2 SVGAGI. In DNA, the CDR3 is TGTGCCAGCAGGGCGACAGGGTGGTACGAGCAGTACTTC. It codes for CASRATGWYEQYF.

This clonotype came up a few times. The chain has TRBV4-1 and TRBJ2-7; no clear D gene. V lost 0 bases and J lost 6, with 9 bases in between. Germline V gene sequence: CDR1 MGHRA, CDR2 YSYEKL. The CDR3 has 13 amino acids. The CDR3 protein is CASSQEIGAEQYF. In DNA, the CDR3 is TGCGCCAGCAGCCAAGAGATCGGTGCCGAGCAGTACTTC.

The J gene is TRBJ1-4, the V gene TRBV7-9; D unresolved. The ends were cut back, 4 bases at V and 4 bases at J, with 10 bases in the middle. Germline loops: CDR1 SEHNR, CDR2 FQNEAQ (reference sequence). The CDR3 length is 14 residues. CDR3 protein: CASSWGSNNEKLFF. In DNA form, the CDR3 reads TGTGCCAGCAGCTGGGGTAGTAATAATGAAAAACTGTTTTTT.

As for this clonotype: A junction end diverges from the germline sequence, so it may reflect a read error. The V call is TRBV29-1, the J call TRBJ1-1, with a possible D match to TRBD1 (6 bases). Germline V gives CDR1 SQVTM, CDR2 ANQGSEA. The CDR3 runs 14 residues. CDR3 in DNA: TGTGCCAGCTCTCACAGGGTCATGAACACTGAAGCTTTCTTT. Protein sequence: CASSHRVMNTEAFF.

This clonotype has only a few counts. The CDR3 nucleotides read TGTGCCAGCGCGGGGCAAGAGACCCAGTACTTC. Translating it yields CASAGQETQYF. The chain joins TRBV12-3 or TRBV12-4 to TRBJ2-5; D is possibly TRBD2 (6 bases). Trimming left V 8 bases short and J 2 bases short, with 6 bases between. The CDR3 totals 11 residues.

The chain has TRBV7-8 and TRBJ2-7, with TRBD1 identical over 11 bases. V lost 3 bases and J lost 7; bases outside the gene matches: 8. Germline V gene sequence: CDR1 SGHVS, CDR2 FQNEAQ. This CDR3 contains 15 residues. DNA of the CDR3: TGTGCCAGCAGCTTCCCTGGACAGGGGGCTGGAGAGCAGTACTTC. It specifies CASSFPGQGAGEQYF. The complete variable domain, with remaining parts taken from reference TRBV7-8 and TRBJ2-7, reads GAGVSQSPRYKVAKRGQDVALRCDPISGHVSLFWYQQALGQGPEFLTYFQNEAQLDKSGLPSDRFFAERPEGSVSTLKIQRTQQEDSAVYLCASSFPGQGAGEQYFGPGTRLTVT.

This clonotype was counted at least ten times. CDR3: CASSPHTSDRETYEQYF. CDR3 in DNA: TGTGCCAGCAGCCCCCACACGTCGGACAGGGAGACCTACGAGCAGTACTTC. The chain combines TRBV7-9 with TRBJ2-7; 8 nucleotides align to TRBD1. CDR3 size: 17 residues. Unmatched junction bases numbered 14, after V lost 5 bases and J lost 2 bases. Germline-derived CDR1 and CDR2 are SEHNR and FQNEAQ (reference sequence).

The chain employs TRBV12-3 or TRBV12-4 and TRBJ1-5; D uncertain. V was shortened by 2 bases and J by 5 bases, with 7 bases between the two germline ends. This CDR3 is 13 amino acids long. CDR3 amino acids: CASSLKEDQPQHF. The CDR3 DNA reads TGTGCCAGCAGTTTAAAAGAAGATCAGCCCCAGCATTTT.

This clonotype has a count of ten or more. The chain employs TRBV19 and TRBJ1-6, with 8 bases that match TRBD1. Germline CDR1 reads LNHDA; CDR2 reads SQIVND (reference sequence). The CDR3 has 15 residues. J lost 9 bases, V lost 3 bases, and 7 bases had no gene match. The CDR3 nucleotides read TGTGCCAGTAGTATCACCGGGACAGGCGGTTCACCCCTCCACTTT. It codes for CASSITGTGGSPLHF.

The V call is TRBV10-3, the J call TRBJ1-1; possible D gene TRBD1, 5 bases. The V gene lost 4 bases and the J gene lost 4 bases, with 7 bases spanning the gap. Germline assignment: CDR1 ENHRY and CDR2 SYGVKD. There are 12 residues in the CDR3. The CDR3 region is CAISGTSTEAFF. The CDR3, as DNA: TGTGCCATCAGTGGGACAAGCACTGAAGCTTTCTTT.

This chain links TRBV12-3 or TRBV12-4 with TRBJ2-7; 7 nucleotides agree with TRBD1. The CDR3 consists of 13 residues. J gave up 5 bases and V 6 bases, and 7 bases lay outside the gene matches. CDR3 protein: CASRSTGSDEQYF. In DNA, the CDR3 is TGTGCCAGCAGATCGACAGGGTCGGACGAGCAGTACTTC.

On this clonotype itself: A much larger clonotype is one base distant, so this may be a read error. This chain links TRBV7-6 with TRBJ2-5, with 7 bases matching TRBD2. The germline V gene encodes CDR1 SGHVS and CDR2 FNYEAQ. CDR3 length equals 15 residues. Losses at the gene ends were 5 bases for V and 6 bases for J; bases not matched to a gene: 12. The CDR3 DNA sequence: TGTGCCAGCAGCCCATGGGCGGGGAGGGGAAAGACCCAGTACTTC. Encoded protein: CASSPWAGRGKTQYF.

There are many counts of this clonotype. The genes are TRBV10-2 and TRBJ1-5; D is uncertain. The V end was cut by 0 bases, the J end by 9 bases, with 6 bases between. There are 12 residues in the CDR3. CDR1 WSHSY and CDR2 SAAADI come from the germline V gene. CDR3 residues: CASSESRGPQHF. In DNA form, the CDR3 reads TGCGCCAGCAGTGAGTCGCGGGGGCCCCAGCATTTT.

This clonotype was found a few times. This sequence joins TRBV12-3 or TRBV12-4 and TRBJ1-5; 9 bases fit TRBD1. V shed 6 bases and J 6 bases; nucleotides not matched to a gene: 12. This CDR3 comprises 16 residues. CDR3 DNA: TGTGCCAGCAGGAAAGCGGGGACAGGGATGGGTCAGCCCCAGCATTTT. Its translation: CASRKAGTGMGQPQHF.

This clonotype was seen only a few times. The chain couples TRBV19 to TRBJ2-7; weak D call: TRBD2 (6 bases). The CDR3 has 14 amino acids. The V gene lost 5 bases and the J gene lost 0 bases, with 11 bases spanning the gap. CDR1 is LNHDA and CDR2 is SQIVND in the germline V gene (reference sequence). CDR3 in DNA: TGTGCCAGTAGTTGGGACGGGAGCTCCTACGAGCAGTACTTC. Its translation is CASSWDGSSYEQYF.

This chain joins TRBV7-2 and TRBJ2-7; tentatively, D is TRBD1 (6 bases). Germline-derived CDR1 and CDR2 are SGHTA and FQGNSA. Trimming pared 5 bases from V and 2 bases from J, leaving 13 bases between. This CDR3 has 14 residues. CDR3 protein: CTSSPTGQTYEQYF. The DNA for the CDR3 is TGTACCAGCAGCCCAACCGGACAGACCTACGAGCAGTACTTC. Full variable domain (missing parts from reference TRBV7-2 and TRBJ2-7): GAGVSQSPSNKVTEKGKDVELRCDPISGHTALYWYRQSLGQGLEFLIYFQGNSAPDKSGLPSDRFSAERTGGSVSTLTIQRTQQEDSAVYLCTSSPTGQTYEQYFGPGTRLTVT.

The chain employs TRBV10-3 and TRBJ1-1; D call uncertain. The CDR3 runs to 15 residues. Per germline, CDR1 ENHRY and CDR2 SYGVKD. The V end lost 0 bases, the J end lost 0 bases, and 8 bases lay between the germline ends. In DNA, the CDR3 is TGTGCCATCAGTGAGTCGTGGAACATGAACACTGAAGCTTTCTTT. Its translation: CAISESWNMNTEAFF.

This chain connects TRBV5-1 to TRBJ2-7; TRBD1 matches at 9 bases. This CDR3 region has 15 residues. Unmatched junction bases numbered 11, after V lost 4 bases and J lost 6 bases. Germline V gene sequence: CDR1 SGHRS, CDR2 YFSETQ. CDR3 nucleotide sequence: TGCGCCAGCAGCCCTAAGACAGGGGGTCGAAGCGAGCAGTACTTC. This gives the protein CASSPKTGGRSEQYF.

The rearrangement links TRBV6-5 to TRBJ2-6; the D gene is possibly TRBD1 (5 bases). The CDR3 runs to 18 residues. Germline CDR1 and CDR2: MNHEY and SVGAGI. The V gene lost 8 bases and the J gene lost 4 bases, with 24 bases spanning the gap. The CDR3 loop reads CASGPRVHLGLGANVLTF. CDR3 DNA sequence: TGTGCCAGCGGCCCCCGCGTCCATCTGGGGCTAGGGGCCAACGTCCTGACTTTC.

This sequence joins TRBV12-3 or TRBV12-4 and TRBJ2-7; 7 positions match TRBD1. This CDR3 spans 14 amino acids. V shed 1 base, J shed 3 bases, and the junction held 3 bases outside the gene matches. The CDR3 spells CASSLGDSRYEQYF. DNA for the CDR3: TGTGCCAGCAGTTTAGGGGACAGCCGCTACGAGCAGTACTTC.

This clonotype was counted between two and nine times. V and J are TRBV7-9 and TRBJ1-5; 11 nucleotides align to TRBD1. Germline CDR1 and CDR2: SEHNR and FQNEAQ (reference sequence). The CDR3 spans 19 residues. V gave up 6 bases and J gave up 1 base; unmatched junction bases: 14. The DNA of the CDR3 is TGTGCCAGCAGGCCAGATCCGGGACAGGGGGGGATGAGCAATCAGCCCCAGCATTTT. This translates into CASRPDPGQGGMSNQPQHF.

This clonotype appeared many times. J is TRBJ1-2 and V is TRBV29-1, with a weak D call TRBD1 (5 bases). The V gene's germline CDR1 is SQVTM and CDR2 ANQGSEA. The CDR3 sequence is 15 residues long. Trimming took off 4 bases at V and 5 bases at J, with 20 bases between the two ends. Here the CDR3 DNA reads TGCAGCGTTGGGCCTAACTTCGGGGGTGATTATGGCTACACCTTC. Its translation is CSVGPNFGGDYGYTF.

This clonotype appeared once. This may be a read error: a much more frequent sequence differs by one nucleotide. The conserved final phenylalanine or tryptophan is absent from the CDR3, which likely points to a read error. CDR3 DNA: TGTGCCAGCAGCGACAGGGGATGGTACCAAGAGACCCAGTACTAC. Translated, it gives CASSDRGWYQETQYY. This chain links TRBV7-8 with TRBJ2-5; 8 bases are a match to TRBD1. The CDR3 is 15 residues long. Per the germline V gene, CDR1 is SGHVS and CDR2 is FQNEAQ. J was trimmed by 0 bases and V by 5 bases; bases with no gene match: 5.